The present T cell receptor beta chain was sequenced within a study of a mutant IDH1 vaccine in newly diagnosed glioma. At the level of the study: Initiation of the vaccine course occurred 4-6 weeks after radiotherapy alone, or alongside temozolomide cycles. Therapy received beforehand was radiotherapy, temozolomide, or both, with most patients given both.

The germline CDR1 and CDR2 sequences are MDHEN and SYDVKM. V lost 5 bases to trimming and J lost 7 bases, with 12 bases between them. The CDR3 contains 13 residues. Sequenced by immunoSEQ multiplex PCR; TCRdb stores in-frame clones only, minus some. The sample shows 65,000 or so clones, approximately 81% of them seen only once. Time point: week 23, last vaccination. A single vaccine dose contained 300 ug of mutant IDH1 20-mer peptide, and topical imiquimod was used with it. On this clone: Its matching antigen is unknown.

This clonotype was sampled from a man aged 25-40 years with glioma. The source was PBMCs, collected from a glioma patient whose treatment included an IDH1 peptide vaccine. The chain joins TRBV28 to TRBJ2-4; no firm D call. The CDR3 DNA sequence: TGTGCCAGCAGTGAGGCAATTAGGAACATTCAGTACTTC. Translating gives CASSEAIRNIQYF.